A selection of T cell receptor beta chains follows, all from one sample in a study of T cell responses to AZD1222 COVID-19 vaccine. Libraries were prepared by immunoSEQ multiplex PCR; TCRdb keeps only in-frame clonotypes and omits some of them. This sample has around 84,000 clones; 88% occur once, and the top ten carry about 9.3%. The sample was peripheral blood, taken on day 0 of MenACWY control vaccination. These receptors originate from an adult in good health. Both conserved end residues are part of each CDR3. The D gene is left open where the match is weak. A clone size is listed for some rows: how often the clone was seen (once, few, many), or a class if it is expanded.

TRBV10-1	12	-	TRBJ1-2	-	TGCGCCAGTCGCCGACAGTCTTATGGCTACACCTTC	CASRRQSYGYTF
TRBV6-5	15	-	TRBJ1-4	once	TGTGCCAGCAGTGACTCGGGACGGCCGAATGAAAAACTGTTTTTT	CASSDSGRPNEKLFF
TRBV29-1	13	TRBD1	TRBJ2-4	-	TGCAGCGCTAACCAGGGGGTACCGGACATTCAGTACTTC	CSANQGVPDIQYF
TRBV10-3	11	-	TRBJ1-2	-	TGTGCCATCAGTTGGGGCGATGGCTACACCTTC	CAISWGDGYTF
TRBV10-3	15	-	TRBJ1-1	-	TGTGCCATCAGTGAGTCGCCGGACTTCAACACTGAAGCTTTCTTT	CAISESPDFNTEAFF
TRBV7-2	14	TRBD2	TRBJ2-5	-	TGTGCCAGCAGCTGGGCGGGGGGAGGAGAGACCCAGTACTTC	CASSWAGGGETQYF
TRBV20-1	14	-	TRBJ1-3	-	TGCAGTGCTAGTTTCCCGGGCTCTGGAAACACCATATATTTT	CSASFPGSGNTIYF
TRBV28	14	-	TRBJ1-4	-	TGTGCCAGCAGCCCCAACGTCGGGGTGGGGAAACTGTTTTTT	CASSPNVGVGKLFF
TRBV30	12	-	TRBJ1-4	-	TGTGCCTGGAGTGAGCAGCTCGAAAAACTGTTTTTT	CAWSEQLEKLFF
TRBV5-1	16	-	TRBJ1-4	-	TGCGCCAGCAGCTTGGAAAATCGCTCAGGGAATGAAAAACTGTTTTTT	CASSLENRSGNEKLFF
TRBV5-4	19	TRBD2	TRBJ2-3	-	TGTGCCAGCACCCAAATGGGGACTAGCGGGGGGTCTAGCACAGATACGCAGTATTTT	CASTQMGTSGGSSTDTQYF
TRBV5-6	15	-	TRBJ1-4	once	TGTGCCAGCAGCTTTCAGGGAAGCGCTAATGAAAAACTGTTTTTT	CASSFQGSANEKLFF
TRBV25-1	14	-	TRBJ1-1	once	TGTGCCAGCAGTGGAGGAGAAGGGAGGGCTGAAGCTTTCTTT	CASSGGEGRAEAFF
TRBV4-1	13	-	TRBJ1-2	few	TGCGCCAGCAGCCAAGAACGGACTAATGGCTACACCTTC	CASSQERTNGYTF
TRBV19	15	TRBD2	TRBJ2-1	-	TGTGCCAGTAGTGATAGCGGGGGAGTGAACAATGAGCAGTTCTTC	CASSDSGGVNNEQFF
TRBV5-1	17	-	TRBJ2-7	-	TGCGCCAGCAGCTTGGGTAGGTTAACTAACCCCTCCTACGAGCAGTACTTC	CASSLGRLTNPSYEQYF
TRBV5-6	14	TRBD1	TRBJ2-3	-	TGTGCCAGCAGCCAGGACAGGACCACAGATACGCAGTATTTT	CASSQDRTTDTQYF
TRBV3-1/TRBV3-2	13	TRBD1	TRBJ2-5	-	TGTGCCAGCAGCCCAACAGGGGTAGAGACCCAGTACTTC	CASSPTGVETQYF
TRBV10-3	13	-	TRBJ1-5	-	TGTGCCATCAGTGAAAATAGCAATCAGCCCCAGCATTTT	CAISENSNQPQHF
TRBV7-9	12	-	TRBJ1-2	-	TGTGCCAGCAGCGGGAATTTCTATGGCTACACCTTC	CASSGNFYGYTF
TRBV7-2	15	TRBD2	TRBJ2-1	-	TGTGCCAGCAGCCCTAGCGGGACCCATTACAATGAGCAGTTCTTC	CASSPSGTHYNEQFF
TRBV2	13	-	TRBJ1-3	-	TGTGCCAGCAAGTACAGCTCTGGAAACACCATATATTTT	CASKYSSGNTIYF
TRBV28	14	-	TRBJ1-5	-	TGTGCCAGCAGTTGGAAGCAGAGCAATCAGCCCCAGCATTTT	CASSWKQSNQPQHF
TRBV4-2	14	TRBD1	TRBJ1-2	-	TGTGCCAGCAGCCAAATAGGACAGGGGGCGTTACTCACCTTC	CASSQIGQGALLTF
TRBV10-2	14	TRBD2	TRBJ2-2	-	TGCGCCAGCAGCGGGGGGGCATACACCGGGGAGCTGTTTTTT	CASSGGAYTGELFF
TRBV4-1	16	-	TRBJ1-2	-	TGCGCCAGCAGCCAGCAGCCTGGGGAGTCTAACTATGGCTACACCTTC	CASSQQPGESNYGYTF
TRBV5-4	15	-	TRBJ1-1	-	TGTGCCAGCAGCTTGAGTCCACGGCTGAACACTGAAGCTTTCTTT	CASSLSPRLNTEAFF
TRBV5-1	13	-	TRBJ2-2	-	TGCGCCAGCAGCCCCGACCCACGCGGGGAGCTGTTTTTT	CASSPDPRGELFF
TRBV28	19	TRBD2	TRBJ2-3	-	TGTGCCAGCAGTCCAATCCCTAGACTAGCGGGGACCTACACAGATACGCAGTATTTT	CASSPIPRLAGTYTDTQYF
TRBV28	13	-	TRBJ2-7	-	TGTGCCAGCAGTCGGACGGTCTCCTACGAGCAGTACTTC	CASSRTVSYEQYF
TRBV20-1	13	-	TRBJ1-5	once	TGCAGTGCTAGTTGGGGGGTCGATCAGCCCCAGCATTTT	CSASWGVDQPQHF
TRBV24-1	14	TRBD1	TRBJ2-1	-	TGTGCCACCAGTGATCCGGGACAGGGCCATGAGCAGTTCTTC	CATSDPGQGHEQFF
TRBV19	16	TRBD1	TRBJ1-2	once	TGTGCCAGTAGTATAGGGGACAGGCGTCACGCCTATGGCTACACCTTC	CASSIGDRRHAYGYTF
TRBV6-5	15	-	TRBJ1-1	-	TGTGCCAGCAGACAGCGGGGGTTGATGGGAACTGAAGCTTTCTTT	CASRQRGLMGTEAFF
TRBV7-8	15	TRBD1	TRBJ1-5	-	TGTGCCAGCAGCTTAGGACAGGGGGTAAATCAGCCCCAGCATTTT	CASSLGQGVNQPQHF
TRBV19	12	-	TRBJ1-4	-	TGTGCCAGTACCGGGGAGGGAGAAAAACTGTTTTTT	CASTGEGEKLFF
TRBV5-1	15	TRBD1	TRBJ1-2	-	TGCGCCAGCAGCTTGGGGGGACAGACAGCCTATGGCTACACCTTC	CASSLGGQTAYGYTF
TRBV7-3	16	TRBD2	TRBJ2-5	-	TGTGCCAGCAGCTTAACGAGCGGGGGAGTTCAAGAGACCCAGTACTTC	CASSLTSGGVQETQYF
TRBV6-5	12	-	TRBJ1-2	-	TGTGCCAGCAGTTATAAGGGGGATGGCTACACCTTC	CASSYKGDGYTF
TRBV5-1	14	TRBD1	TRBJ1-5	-	TGCGCCAGCAGCTTGACAGGGGGCAATCAGCCCCAGCATTTT	CASSLTGGNQPQHF
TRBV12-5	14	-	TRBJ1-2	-	TGTGCTAGTGGTTTGGTACCCCCAGGGTATGGCTACACCTTC	CASGLVPPGYGYTF
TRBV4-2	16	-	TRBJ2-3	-	TGTGCCAGCAGCCAAGGGCGGGGTGGTGGGACAGATACGCAGTATTTT	CASSQGRGGGTDTQYF
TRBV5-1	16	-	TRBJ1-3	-	TGCGCCAGCAGCTTGGGCGGCGGCTCGGCAGGAAACACCATATATTTT	CASSLGGGSAGNTIYF
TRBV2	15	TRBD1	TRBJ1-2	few	TGTGCCAGCACGCTTTACAGGGGTGGTAACTATGGCTACACCTTC	CASTLYRGGNYGYTF
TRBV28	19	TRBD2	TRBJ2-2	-	TGTGCCAGCAGTGGAGCCGGGACTAGCGGGGCCGAGGACACCGGGGAGCTGTTTTTT	CASSGAGTSGAEDTGELFF
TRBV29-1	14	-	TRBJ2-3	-	TGCAGCGTTGTCCGGGGGATTAGCACAGATACGCAGTATTTT	CSVVRGISTDTQYF
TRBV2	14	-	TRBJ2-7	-	TGTGCCAGCAGGGAAGACAGATCCTTCTACGAGCAGTACTTC	CASREDRSFYEQYF
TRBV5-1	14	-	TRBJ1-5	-	TGCGCCAGCAGCCCGGACGGGAGCAATCAGCCCCAGCATTTT	CASSPDGSNQPQHF
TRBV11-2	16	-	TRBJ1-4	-	TGTGCCAGCAGTCGCAATCAGGGTGCAACTAATGAAAAACTGTTTTTT	CASSRNQGATNEKLFF
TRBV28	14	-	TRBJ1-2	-	TGTGCCAGCAGTTGGGACGGCAACGTGTATGGCTACACCTTC	CASSWDGNVYGYTF
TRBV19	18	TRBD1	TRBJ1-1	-	TGTGCCAGTAGTTTCGGGACAGGGGGCATGATGAAGGACACTGAAGCTTTCTTT	CASSFGTGGMMKDTEAFF
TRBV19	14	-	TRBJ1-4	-	TGTGCCAGTAGTTCGGGAACAACTAATGAAAAACTGTTTTTT	CASSSGTTNEKLFF